This T cell receptor beta chain was captured by sequencing in a study of T cell responses to AZD1222 COVID-19 vaccine. Study outcomes and limitations: Only after the peak T cell response were repertoires sampled. White British people made up most donors, females outnumbered males, and clonal diversity was possibly underestimated. Just five or six AZD1222 recipients were seropositive at baseline. Vaccine-associated CD4 TCRs ranged over spike, dominating at 160-218 and 743-854.

This clone came up once. Its antigen is not known. Method: immunoSEQ multiplex PCR; TCRdb's copy keeps in-frame clones and lacks some. The sample includes 100,000 to 130,000 clones, 80% to 90% of them seen just once. Germline CDR1 SGHRS, CDR2 YFSETQ. This CDR3 has 15 residues. The trim removed 4 bases at V and 8 bases at J, leaving 7 bases unmatched. Sequencing was performed on peripheral blood, taken on day 0 of AZD1222 vaccination. The receptor comes from an adult in good health. The J gene is TRBJ2-1, the V gene TRBV5-1; 12 positions match TRBD2. CDR3 amino acids: CASSLAGGPNHEQFF. In DNA, the CDR3 is TGCGCCAGCAGCCTAGCGGGAGGGCCAAATCATGAGCAGTTCTTC.